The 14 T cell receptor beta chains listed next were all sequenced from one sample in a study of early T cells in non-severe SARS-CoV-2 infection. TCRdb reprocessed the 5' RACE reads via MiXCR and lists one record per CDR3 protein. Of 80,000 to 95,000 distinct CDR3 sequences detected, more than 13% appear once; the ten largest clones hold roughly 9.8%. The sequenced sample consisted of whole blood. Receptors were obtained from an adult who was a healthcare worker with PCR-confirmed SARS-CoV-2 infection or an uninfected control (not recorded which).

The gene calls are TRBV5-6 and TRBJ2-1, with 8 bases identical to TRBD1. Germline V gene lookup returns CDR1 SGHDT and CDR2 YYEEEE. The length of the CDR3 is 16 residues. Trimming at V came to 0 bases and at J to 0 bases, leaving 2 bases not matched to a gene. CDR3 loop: CASSLGTGSSYNEQFF. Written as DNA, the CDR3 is TGTGCCAGCAGCTTGGGGACAGGGAGCTCCTACAATGAGCAGTTCTTC. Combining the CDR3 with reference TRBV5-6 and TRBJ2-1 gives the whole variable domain DAGVTQSPTHLIKTRGQQVTLRCSPKSGHDTVSWYQQALGQGPQFIFQYYEEEERQRGNFPDRFSGHQFPNYSSELNVNALLLGDSALYLCASSLGTGSSYNEQFFGPGTRLTVL.

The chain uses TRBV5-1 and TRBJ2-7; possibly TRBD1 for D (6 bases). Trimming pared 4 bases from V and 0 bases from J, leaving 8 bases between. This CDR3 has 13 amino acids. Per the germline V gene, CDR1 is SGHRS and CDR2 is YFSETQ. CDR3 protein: CASSRDNSYEQYF. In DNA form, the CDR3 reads TGCGCCAGCAGCAGGGACAACTCCTACGAGCAGTACTTC. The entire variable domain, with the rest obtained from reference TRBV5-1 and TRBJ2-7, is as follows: KAGVTQTPRYLIKTRGQQVTLSCSPISGHRSVSWYQQTPGQGLQFLFEYFSETQRNKGNFPGRFSGRQFSNSRSEMNVSTLELGDSALYLCASSRDNSYEQYFGPGTRLTVT.

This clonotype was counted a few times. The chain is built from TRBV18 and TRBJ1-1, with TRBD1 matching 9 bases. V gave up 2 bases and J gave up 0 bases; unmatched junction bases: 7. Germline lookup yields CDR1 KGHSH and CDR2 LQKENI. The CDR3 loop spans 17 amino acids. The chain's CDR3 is CASSPTVTGGMNTEAFF. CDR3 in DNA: TGTGCCAGCTCACCAACGGTAACAGGGGGCATGAACACTGAAGCTTTCTTT.

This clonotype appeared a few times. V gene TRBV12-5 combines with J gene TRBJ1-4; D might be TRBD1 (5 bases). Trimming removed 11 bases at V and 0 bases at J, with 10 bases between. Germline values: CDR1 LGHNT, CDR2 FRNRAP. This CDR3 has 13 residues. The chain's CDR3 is CACRQTTNEKLFF. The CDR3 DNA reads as TGTGCTTGCAGACAGACAACTAATGAAAAACTGTTTTTT.

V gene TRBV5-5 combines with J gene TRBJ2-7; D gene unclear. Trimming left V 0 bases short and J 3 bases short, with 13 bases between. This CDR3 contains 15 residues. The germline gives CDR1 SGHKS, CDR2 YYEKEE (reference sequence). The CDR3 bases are TGTGCCAGCAGCTTGGACCCAAATACCCTCTACGAGCAGTACTTC. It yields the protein CASSLDPNTLYEQYF.

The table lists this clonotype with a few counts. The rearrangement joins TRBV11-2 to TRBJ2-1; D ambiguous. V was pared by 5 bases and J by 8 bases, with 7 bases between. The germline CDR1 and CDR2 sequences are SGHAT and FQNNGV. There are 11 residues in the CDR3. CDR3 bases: TGTGCCAGCAGCCCCTTGGATGAGCAGTTCTTC. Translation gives CASSPLDEQFF.

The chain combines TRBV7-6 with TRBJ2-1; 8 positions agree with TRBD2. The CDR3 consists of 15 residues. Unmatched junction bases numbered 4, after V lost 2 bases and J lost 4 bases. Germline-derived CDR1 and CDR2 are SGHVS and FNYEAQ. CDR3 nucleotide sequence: TGTGCCAGCAGCTTAACGGGAGGGGAGTACAATGAGCAGTTCTTC. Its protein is CASSLTGGEYNEQFF.

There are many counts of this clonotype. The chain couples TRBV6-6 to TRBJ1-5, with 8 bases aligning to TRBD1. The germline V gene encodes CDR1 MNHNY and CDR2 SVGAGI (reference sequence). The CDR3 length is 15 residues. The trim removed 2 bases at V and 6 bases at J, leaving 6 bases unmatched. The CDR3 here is CASSYGQGGRQPQHF. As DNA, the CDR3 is TGTGCCAGCAGTTACGGACAGGGTGGACGTCAGCCCCAGCATTTT.

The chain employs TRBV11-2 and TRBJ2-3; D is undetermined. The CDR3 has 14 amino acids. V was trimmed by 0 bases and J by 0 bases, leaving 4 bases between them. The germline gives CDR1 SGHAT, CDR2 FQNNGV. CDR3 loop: CASSLDPSTDTQYF. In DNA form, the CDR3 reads TGTGCCAGCAGCTTAGATCCGAGCACAGATACGCAGTATTTT.

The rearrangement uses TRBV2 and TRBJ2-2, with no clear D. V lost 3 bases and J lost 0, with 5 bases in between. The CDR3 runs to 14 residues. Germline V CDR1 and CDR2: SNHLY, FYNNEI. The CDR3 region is CASSDRANTGELFF. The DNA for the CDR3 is TGTGCCAGCAGTGACAGAGCGAACACCGGGGAGCTGTTTTTT. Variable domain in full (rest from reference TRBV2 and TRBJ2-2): EPEVTQTPSHQVTQMGQEVILRCVPISNHLYFYWYRQILGQKVEFLVSFYNNEISEKSEIFDDQFSVERPDGSNFTLKIRSTKLEDSAMYFCASSDRANTGELFFGEGSRLTVL.

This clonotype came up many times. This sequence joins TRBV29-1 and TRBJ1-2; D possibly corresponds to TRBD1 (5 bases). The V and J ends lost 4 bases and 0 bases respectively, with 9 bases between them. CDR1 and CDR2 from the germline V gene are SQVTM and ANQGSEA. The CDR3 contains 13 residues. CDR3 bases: TGCAGCGTTGGAGACAGAGCTAACTATGGCTACACCTTC. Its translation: CSVGDRANYGYTF.

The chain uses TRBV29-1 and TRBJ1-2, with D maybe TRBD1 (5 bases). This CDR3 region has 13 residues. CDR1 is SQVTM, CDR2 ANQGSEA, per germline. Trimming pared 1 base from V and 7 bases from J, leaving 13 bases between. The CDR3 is CSVEGRDGSGYTF. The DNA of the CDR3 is TGCAGCGTTGAAGGGAGGGACGGTAGTGGCTACACCTTC.

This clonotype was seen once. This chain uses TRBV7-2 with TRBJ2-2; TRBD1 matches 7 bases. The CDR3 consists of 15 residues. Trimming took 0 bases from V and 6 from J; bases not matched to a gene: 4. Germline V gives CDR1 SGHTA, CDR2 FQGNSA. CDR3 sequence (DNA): TGTGCCAGCAGCTTAGCCAGGACAGGCTCCGGGGAGCTGTTTTTT. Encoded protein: CASSLARTGSGELFF.

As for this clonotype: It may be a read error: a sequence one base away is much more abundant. This CDR3 is CASSFIAGGQGTQYF. The CDR3 DNA reads as TGTGCCAGCAGCTTTATCGCGGGGGGGCAAGGGACCCAGTACTTC. The rearrangement links TRBV5-4 to TRBJ2-5, with 9 bases lining up with TRBD2. The germline gives CDR1 SGHNT, CDR2 YYREEE (reference sequence). The length of the CDR3 is 15 residues.